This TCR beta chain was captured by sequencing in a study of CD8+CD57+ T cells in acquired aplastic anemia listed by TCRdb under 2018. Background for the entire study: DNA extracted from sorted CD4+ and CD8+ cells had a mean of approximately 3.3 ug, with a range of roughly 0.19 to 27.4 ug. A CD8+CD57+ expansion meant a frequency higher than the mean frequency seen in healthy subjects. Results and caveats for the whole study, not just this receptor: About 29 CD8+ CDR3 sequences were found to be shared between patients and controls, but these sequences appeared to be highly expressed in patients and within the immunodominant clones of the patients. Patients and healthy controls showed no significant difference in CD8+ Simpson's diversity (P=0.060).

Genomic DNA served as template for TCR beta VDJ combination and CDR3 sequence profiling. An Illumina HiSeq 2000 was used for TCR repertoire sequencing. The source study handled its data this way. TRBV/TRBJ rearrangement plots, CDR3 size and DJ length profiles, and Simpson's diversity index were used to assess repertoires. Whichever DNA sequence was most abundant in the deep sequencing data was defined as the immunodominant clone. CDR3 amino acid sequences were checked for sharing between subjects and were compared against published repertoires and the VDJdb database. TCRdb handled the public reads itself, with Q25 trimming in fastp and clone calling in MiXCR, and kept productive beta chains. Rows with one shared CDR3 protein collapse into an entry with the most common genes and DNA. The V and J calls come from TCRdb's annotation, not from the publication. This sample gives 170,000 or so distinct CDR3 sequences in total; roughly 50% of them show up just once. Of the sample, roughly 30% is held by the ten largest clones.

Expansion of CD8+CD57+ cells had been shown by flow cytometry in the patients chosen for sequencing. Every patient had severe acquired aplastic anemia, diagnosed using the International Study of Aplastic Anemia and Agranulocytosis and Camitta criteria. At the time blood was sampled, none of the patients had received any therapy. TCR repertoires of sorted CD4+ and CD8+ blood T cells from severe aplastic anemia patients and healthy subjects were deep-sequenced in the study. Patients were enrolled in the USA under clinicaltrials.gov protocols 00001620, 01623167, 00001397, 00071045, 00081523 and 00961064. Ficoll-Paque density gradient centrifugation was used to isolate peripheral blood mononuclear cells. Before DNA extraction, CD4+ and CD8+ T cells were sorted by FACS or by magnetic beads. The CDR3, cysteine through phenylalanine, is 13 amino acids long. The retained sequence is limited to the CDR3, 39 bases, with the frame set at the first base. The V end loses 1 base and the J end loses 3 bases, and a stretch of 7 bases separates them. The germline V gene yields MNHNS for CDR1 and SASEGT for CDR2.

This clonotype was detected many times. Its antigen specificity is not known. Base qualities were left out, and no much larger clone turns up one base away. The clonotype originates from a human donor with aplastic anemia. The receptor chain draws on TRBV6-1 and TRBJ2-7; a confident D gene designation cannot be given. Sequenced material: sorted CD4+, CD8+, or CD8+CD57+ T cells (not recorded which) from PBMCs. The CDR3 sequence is CASSEGLLYEQYF. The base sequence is TGTGCCAGCAGTGAAGGCCTACTCTACGAGCAGTACTTC.